This TCR beta chain emerged from a study of cytomegalovirus exposure and HLA in healthy donors. Study-wide findings and caveats: What TCR beta sequences reportedly achieved was accurate prediction of HLA-A and HLA-B alleles in most subjects.

PCR employed 60 Vbeta and 13 Jbeta primers. Data came from immunoSEQ multiplex PCR; TCRdb stores just in-frame clones and leaves some out. The sample contains 150,000 or so clones, 70% to 80% of which appear only once. Concerning this clone itself: Antigen unknown.

This CDR3 is built from 13 residues. Germline V lookup: CDR1 LNHDA, CDR2 SQIVND (reference sequence). Trimming took off 6 bases at V and 3 bases at J, with 11 bases between the two ends. The sequencing sample was made of PBMCs. The chain recombines TRBV19 with TRBJ1-1; D gene uncertain. The receptor was isolated from a woman in her 40s in good health and CMV-seronegative. CDR3 sequence: CASRLDWDTEAFF. DNA for the CDR3: TGTGCCAGTAGACTAGACTGGGACACTGAAGCTTTCTTT.